This TCR beta chain comes out of a study of blood T cells in healthy people across ages. For this clonotype: As yet, its antigen is unknown.

Study-level results: Bulk PBMC profiling left naive and antigen-experienced comparisons inconclusive.

Deletions cut 3 bases from V and 6 bases from J, with 16 bases between. Germline values: CDR1 MDHEN, CDR2 SYDVKM. The CDR3 runs 15 residues. With a J-beta primer mix and a sample-barcoded 5' primer, a second PCR ran about 6 to 11 cycles. TCRdb passed the 5' RACE reads through MiXCR, listing each CDR3 protein once. In the table there are roughly 1,500,000 distinct CDR3 sequences, approximately 32% of which are singletons. J is TRBJ2-3 and V is TRBV28, with D possibly being TRBD1 (7 bases). Sequencing was performed on blood. The clonotype originates from a woman in her 30s in good health. The CDR3 region has the DNA TGTGCCAGCAGTTTCCAGGGGGGTAACGCGGATACGCAGTATTTT. This encodes CASSFQGGNADTQYF.